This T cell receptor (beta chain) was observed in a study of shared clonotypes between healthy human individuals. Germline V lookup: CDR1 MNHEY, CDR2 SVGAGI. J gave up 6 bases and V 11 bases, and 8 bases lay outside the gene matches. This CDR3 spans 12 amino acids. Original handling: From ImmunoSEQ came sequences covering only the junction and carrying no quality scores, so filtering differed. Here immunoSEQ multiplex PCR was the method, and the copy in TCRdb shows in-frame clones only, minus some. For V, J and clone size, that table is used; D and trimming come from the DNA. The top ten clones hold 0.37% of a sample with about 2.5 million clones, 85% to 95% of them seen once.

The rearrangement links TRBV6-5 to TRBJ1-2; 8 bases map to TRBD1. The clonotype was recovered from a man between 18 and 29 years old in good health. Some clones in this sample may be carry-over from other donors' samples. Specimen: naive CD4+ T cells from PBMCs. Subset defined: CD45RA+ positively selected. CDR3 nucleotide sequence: TGTGCCGCAGGGTGGACAGGGAATGGCTACACCTTC. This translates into CAAGWTGNGYTF.